Here is one T cell receptor (beta chain) with its context. Its specificity is not known. This sample is part of a study of beta chain features in type 1 diabetes. The germline gives CDR1 SGDLS, CDR2 YYNGEE. Trimming pared 1 base from V and 4 bases from J, leaving 11 bases between. There are 14 residues in the CDR3. The study, taken as a whole, reports: The naive, central memory and Treg TCRB repertoires showed an apparent similarity that was greater among patients than among healthy donors.

The sequenced template was cDNA made from the entire isolated RNA. Produced via immunoSEQ multiplex PCR; TCRdb's table is partial and in-frame only. This sample yields 680,000 or so clones, of which less than 20% are seen a single time; about 0.097% belongs to the top ten. The sequence came from a man younger than 30 in good health. What was sequenced was naive CD4+ T cells from blood. V gene TRBV9 combines with J gene TRBJ1-2; maybe TRBD1 (6 bases). The CDR3 coding sequence is TGTGCCAGCAGCGTATCCAGGGGACCCTATGGCTACACCTTC. It specifies CASSVSRGPYGYTF.